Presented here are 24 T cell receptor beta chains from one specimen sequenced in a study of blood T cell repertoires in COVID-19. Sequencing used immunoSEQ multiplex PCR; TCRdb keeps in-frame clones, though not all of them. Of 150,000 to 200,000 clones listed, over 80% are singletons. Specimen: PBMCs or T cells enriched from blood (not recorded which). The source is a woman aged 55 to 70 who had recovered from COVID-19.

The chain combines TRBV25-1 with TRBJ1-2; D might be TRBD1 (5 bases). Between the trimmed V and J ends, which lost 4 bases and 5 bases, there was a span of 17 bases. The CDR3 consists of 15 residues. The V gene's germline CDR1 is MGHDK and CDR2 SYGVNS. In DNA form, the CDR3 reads TGTGCCAGCAGTGCAGCCGGAACAGGAGCTTATGGCTACACCTTC. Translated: CASSAAGTGAYGYTF.

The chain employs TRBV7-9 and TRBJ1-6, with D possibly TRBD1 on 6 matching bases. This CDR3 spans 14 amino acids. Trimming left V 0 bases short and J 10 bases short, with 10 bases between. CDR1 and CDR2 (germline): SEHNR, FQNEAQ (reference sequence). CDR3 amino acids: CASSLAGGQSPLHF. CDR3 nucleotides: TGTGCCAGCAGCTTAGCCGGGGGGCAATCACCCCTCCACTTT.

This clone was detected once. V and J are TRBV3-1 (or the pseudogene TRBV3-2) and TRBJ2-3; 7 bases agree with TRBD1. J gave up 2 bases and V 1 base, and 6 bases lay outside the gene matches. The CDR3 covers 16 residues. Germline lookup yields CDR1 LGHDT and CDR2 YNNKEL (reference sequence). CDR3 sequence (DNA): TGTGCCAGCAGCCAAGCTGGGGACAGATACACAGATACGCAGTATTTT. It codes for CASSQAGDRYTDTQYF.

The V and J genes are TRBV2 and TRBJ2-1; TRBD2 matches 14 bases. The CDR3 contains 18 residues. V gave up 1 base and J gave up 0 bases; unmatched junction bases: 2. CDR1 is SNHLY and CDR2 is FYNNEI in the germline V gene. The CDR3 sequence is CASSEGLAGGSSYNEQFF. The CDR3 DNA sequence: TGTGCCAGCAGTGAAGGACTAGCGGGGGGGAGCTCCTACAATGAGCAGTTCTTC.

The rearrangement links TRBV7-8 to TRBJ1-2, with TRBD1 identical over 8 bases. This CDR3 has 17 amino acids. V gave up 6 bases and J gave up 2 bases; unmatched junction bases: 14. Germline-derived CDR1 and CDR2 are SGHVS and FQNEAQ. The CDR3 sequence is CASSRLGLAGGNYGYTF. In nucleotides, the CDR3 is TGTGCCAGCAGTCGACTAGGCCTGGCAGGGGGCAACTATGGCTACACCTTC.

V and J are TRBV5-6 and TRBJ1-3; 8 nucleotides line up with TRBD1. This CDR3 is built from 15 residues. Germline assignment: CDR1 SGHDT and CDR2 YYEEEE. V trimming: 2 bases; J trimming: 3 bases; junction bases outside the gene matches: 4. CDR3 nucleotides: TGTGCCAGCAGCTTCGGACAGGGTTTTGGAAACACCATATATTTT. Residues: CASSFGQGFGNTIYF. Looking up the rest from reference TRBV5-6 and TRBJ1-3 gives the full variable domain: DAGVTQSPTHLIKTRGQQVTLRCSPKSGHDTVSWYQQALGQGPQFIFQYYEEEERQRGNFPDRFSGHQFPNYSSELNVNALLLGDSALYLCASSFGQGFGNTIYFGEGSWLTVV.

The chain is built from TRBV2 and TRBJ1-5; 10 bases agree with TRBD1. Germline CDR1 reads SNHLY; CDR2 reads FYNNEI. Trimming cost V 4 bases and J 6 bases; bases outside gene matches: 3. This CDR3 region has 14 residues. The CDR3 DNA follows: TGTGCCAGCAGTGCGACAGGGGGCGGTCAGCCCCAGCATTTT. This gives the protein CASSATGGGQPQHF.

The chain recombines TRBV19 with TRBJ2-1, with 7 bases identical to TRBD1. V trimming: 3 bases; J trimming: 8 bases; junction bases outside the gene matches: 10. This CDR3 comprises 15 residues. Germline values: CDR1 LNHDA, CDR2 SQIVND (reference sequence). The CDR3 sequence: CASSMGTVILDEQFF. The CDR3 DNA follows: TGTGCCAGTAGTATGGGGACAGTAATCCTCGATGAGCAGTTCTTC.

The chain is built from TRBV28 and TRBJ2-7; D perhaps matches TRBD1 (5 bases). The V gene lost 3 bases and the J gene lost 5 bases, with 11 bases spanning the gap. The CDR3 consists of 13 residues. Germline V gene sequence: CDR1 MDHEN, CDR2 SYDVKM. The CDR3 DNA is TGTGCCAGCAGTTTGCCAGGGTGGGACGAGCAGTACTTC. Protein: CASSLPGWDEQYF.

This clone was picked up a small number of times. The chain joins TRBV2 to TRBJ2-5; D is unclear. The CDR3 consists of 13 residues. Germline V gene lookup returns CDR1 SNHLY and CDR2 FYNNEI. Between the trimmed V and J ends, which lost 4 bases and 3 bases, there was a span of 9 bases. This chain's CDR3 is CASSGSGEETQYF. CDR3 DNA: TGTGCCAGCAGTGGTTCCGGTGAAGAGACCCAGTACTTC.

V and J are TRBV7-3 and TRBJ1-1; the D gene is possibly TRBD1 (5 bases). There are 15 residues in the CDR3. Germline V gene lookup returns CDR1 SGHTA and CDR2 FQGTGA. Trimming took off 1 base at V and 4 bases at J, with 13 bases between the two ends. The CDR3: CASSLMGGGSTEAFF. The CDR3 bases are TGTGCCAGCAGCTTAATGGGGGGAGGGAGCACTGAAGCTTTCTTT.

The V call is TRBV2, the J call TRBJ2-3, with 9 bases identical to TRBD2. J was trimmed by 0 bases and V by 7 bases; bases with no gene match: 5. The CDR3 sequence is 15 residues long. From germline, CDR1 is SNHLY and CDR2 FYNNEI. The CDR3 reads CASTGGGVSTDTQYF. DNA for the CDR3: TGTGCCAGCACGGGCGGGGGGGTTAGCACAGATACGCAGTATTTT. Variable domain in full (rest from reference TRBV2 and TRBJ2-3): EPEVTQTPSHQVTQMGQEVILRCVPISNHLYFYWYRQILGQKVEFLVSFYNNEISEKSEIFDDQFSVERPDGSNFTLKIRSTKLEDSAMYFCASTGGGVSTDTQYFGPGTRLTVL.

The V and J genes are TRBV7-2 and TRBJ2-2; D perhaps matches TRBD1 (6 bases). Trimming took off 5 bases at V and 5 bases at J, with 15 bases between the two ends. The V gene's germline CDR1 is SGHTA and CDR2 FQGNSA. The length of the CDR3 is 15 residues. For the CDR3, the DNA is TGTGCCAGCAGCCCTAGGACAGCCTTTACCGGGGAGCTGTTTTTT. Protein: CASSPRTAFTGELFF.

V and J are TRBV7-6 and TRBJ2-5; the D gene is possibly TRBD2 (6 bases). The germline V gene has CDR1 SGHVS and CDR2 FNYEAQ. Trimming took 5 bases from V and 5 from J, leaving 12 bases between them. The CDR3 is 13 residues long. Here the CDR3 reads CASSTRLAETQYF. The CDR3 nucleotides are TGTGCCAGCAGCACCCGTCTAGCGGAGACCCAGTACTTC.

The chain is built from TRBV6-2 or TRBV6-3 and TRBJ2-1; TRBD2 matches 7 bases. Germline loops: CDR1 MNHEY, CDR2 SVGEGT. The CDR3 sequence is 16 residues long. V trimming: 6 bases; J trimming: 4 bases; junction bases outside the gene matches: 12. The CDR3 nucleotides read TGTGCCAGCAGCCCTTCCCTAGCGGAACATTACAATGAGCAGTTCTTC. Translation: CASSPSLAEHYNEQFF.

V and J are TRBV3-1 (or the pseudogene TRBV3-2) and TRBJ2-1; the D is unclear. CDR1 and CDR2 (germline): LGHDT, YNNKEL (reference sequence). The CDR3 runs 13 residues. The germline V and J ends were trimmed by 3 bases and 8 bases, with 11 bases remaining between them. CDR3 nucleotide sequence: TGTGCCAGCAGCCAGAGAGAGGTCGATGAGCAGTTCTTC. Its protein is CASSQREVDEQFF.

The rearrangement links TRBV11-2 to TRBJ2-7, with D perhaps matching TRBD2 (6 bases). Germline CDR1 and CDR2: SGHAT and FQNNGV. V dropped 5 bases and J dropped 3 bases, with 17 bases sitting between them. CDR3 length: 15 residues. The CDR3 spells CASSATRVGGYEQYF. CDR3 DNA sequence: TGTGCCAGCAGCGCCACTAGGGTGGGAGGCTACGAGCAGTACTTC.

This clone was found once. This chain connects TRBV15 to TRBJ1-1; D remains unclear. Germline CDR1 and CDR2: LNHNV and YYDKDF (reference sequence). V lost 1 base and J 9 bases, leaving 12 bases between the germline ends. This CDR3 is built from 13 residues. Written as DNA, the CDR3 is TGTGCCACCAGCAGAGGTTATGAGGAAAAAGCTTTCTTT. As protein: CATSRGYEEKAFF.

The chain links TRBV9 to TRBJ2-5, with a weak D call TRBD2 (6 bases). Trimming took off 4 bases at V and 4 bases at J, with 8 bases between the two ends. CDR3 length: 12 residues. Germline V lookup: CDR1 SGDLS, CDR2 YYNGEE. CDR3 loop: CASSKGGETQYF. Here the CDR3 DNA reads TGTGCCAGCAGCAAGGGAGGAGAGACCCAGTACTTC.

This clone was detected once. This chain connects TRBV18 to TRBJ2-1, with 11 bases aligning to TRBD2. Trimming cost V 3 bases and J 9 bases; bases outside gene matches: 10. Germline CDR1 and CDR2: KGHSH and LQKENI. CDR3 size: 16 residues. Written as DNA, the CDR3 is TGTGCCAGCTCACCGTTTAGCGGGGGGGCCCCCGGTGAGCAGTTCTTC. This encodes CASSPFSGGAPGEQFF.

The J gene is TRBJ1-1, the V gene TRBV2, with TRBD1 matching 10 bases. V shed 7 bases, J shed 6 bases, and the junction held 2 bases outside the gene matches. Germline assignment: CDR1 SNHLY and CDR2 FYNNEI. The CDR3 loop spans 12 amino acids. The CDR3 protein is CASKGTGAEAFF. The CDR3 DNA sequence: TGTGCCAGCAAAGGGACAGGGGCTGAAGCTTTCTTT. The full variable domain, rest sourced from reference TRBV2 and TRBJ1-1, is EPEVTQTPSHQVTQMGQEVILRCVPISNHLYFYWYRQILGQKVEFLVSFYNNEISEKSEIFDDQFSVERPDGSNFTLKIRSTKLEDSAMYFCASKGTGAEAFFGQGTRLTVV.

In DNA form, the CDR3 reads TGTGCCAGTAGTATACAGGGTGATACTGAAGCTTTCTTT. It encodes CASSIQGDTEAFF. This sequence joins TRBV19 and TRBJ1-1; tentatively, D is TRBD1 (5 bases). The germline V gene encodes CDR1 LNHDA and CDR2 SQIVND (reference sequence). V gave up 2 bases and J gave up 5 bases, with 9 bases separating them. The CDR3 totals 13 residues.

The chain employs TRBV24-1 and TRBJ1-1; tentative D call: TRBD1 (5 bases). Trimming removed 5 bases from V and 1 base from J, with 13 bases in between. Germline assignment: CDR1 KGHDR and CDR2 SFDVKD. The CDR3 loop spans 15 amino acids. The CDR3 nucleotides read TGTGCCACCAGTGCAACCGACAGAAAGAACACTGAAGCTTTCTTT. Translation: CATSATDRKNTEAFF.

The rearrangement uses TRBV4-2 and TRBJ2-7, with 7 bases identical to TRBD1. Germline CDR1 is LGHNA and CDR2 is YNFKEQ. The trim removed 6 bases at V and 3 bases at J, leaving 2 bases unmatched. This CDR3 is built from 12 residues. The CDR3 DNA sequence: TGTGCCAGCAGTGACAGGGACTACGAGCAGTACTTC. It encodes CASSDRDYEQYF.